This T cell receptor (beta chain) was observed in a study of T-cell reconstitution after alpha-beta-depleted transplantation in children (dated by TCRdb to 2016 to 2017). Study-level background: T-cell immune reconstitution after TCRalphabeta/CD19-depleted allogeneic hematopoietic cell transplantation in children was quantitatively tracked in the study by means of TCR repertoire profiling.

This clonotype was seen only a few times. Its cognate antigen has yet to be identified. Per-nucleotide qualities are absent, and no much larger clonotype sits a single base away. The protocol used for the library was PCR. Reads for this sample came from an Illumina HiSeq 2500. TCR libraries were prepared with molecular barcoding, using unique molecular identifiers to normalize TCRbeta repertoire quantification. TCRdb applied fastp at Q25 and MiXCR to the public reads, then kept only in-frame beta chains. Rows are combined by CDR3 protein, so each entry shows the most common genes and DNA. In this sample the table shows 300,000 or so distinct CDR3 sequences, about 10% of which occur a single time. The biggest ten clones account for about 9.4% of the sample. Trimming takes 2 bases off V and 10 bases off J; junction bases not matched to a gene: 4. From its cysteine to its phenylalanine, the CDR3 spans 13 amino acids. Solely the CDR3 DNA is kept, with 39 bases framed from the first base. Based on the germline V gene (reference sequence), the CDR1 and CDR2 sequences are MNHNY and SVGAGI.

Sample: PBMCs from the stem cell graft donor, taken from the stem cell graft. The sequence is built from TRBV6-6 and TRBJ2-1; 8 middle bases align to TRBD1. The receptor comes from a human donor who donated a stem cell graft to a child with SCID. The nucleotide sequence is given as TGTGCCAGCAGTTACGCAGGGGGCTTAGAGCAGTTCTTC. Its protein is CASSYAGGLEQFF.